One TCR beta chain is described in this entry. Its antigen is unknown. Because the CDR3's place on the DNA is in doubt, the DNA is left out and the CDR3 is given as listed by TCRdb. A total of 12 residues make up the CDR3, ends included. Germline V gene data show CDR1 as MNHEY and CDR2 as SMNVEV (reference sequence). This sample was included in a study of cytomegalovirus exposure and HLA in healthy donors. The overall study: Most genotyped donors, approximately 77% of 398, had Caucasian-associated genetic ancestry. Study-wide findings and caveats: Later, an analysis showed that TCR beta chains associated with HLA were more clonally expanded than others that were equally common.

Primers for the PCR totalled 60 Vbeta and 13 Jbeta. Method: immunoSEQ multiplex PCR; TCRdb's copy keeps in-frame clones and lacks some. The table records approximately 210,000 clones, around 87% of them present only once. The material sequenced was PBMCs. The V call is TRBV27, the J call TRBJ2-3; the table's D call, TRBD2, was not checked against the DNA. The clonotype comes from a young man in good health and CMV-seronegative. CDR3 in amino acids: CASSSSGDTQYF.